The 18 T cell receptor beta chains reported below all come from one sample, sequenced in a study of blood T cell repertoires in COVID-19. Using immunoSEQ multiplex PCR, the repertoire was profiled, and TCRdb retains in-frame clones only, with some absent. The sample comprises about 270,000 clones, about 89% of which are singletons, and under 3% rests with the top ten. Sequenced input: PBMCs or T cells enriched from blood (not recorded which). The source of these receptors is a young woman who had recovered from COVID-19.

The chain couples TRBV7-2 to TRBJ2-7; 8 positions match TRBD2. CDR1 is SGHTA, CDR2 FQGNSA, per germline. V gave up 6 bases and J gave up 5 bases; unmatched junction bases: 15. This CDR3 comprises 16 residues. The CDR3 DNA follows: TGTGCCAGCAGGTCTGGTGGACGGGGGGGCCGCGACGAGCAGTACTTC. As protein: CASRSGGRGGRDEQYF. The full variable domain, rest sourced from reference TRBV7-2 and TRBJ2-7, is GAGVSQSPSNKVTEKGKDVELRCDPISGHTALYWYRQSLGQGLEFLIYFQGNSAPDKSGLPSDRFSAERTGGSVSTLTIQRTQQEDSAVYLCASRSGGRGGRDEQYFGPGTRLTVT.

The genes are TRBV7-9 and TRBJ1-1, with a possible D match to TRBD1 (5 bases). Germline V gene data show CDR1 as SEHNR and CDR2 as FQNEAQ (reference sequence). The CDR3 is made up of 14 amino acids. The V end was cut by 3 bases, the J end by 4 bases, with 12 bases between. The CDR3 loop reads CASSFTTDITEAFF. The DNA for the CDR3 is TGTGCCAGCAGCTTTACCACGGACATCACTGAAGCTTTCTTT.

The rearrangement joins TRBV12-3 or TRBV12-4 to TRBJ1-5; D is ambiguous. The CDR3 has 13 amino acids. V was cut by 3 bases and J by 3 bases, with 6 bases left in between. CDR3 nucleotides: TGTGCCAGCAGTTTGTACATCAATCAGCCCCAGCATTTT. Protein: CASSLYINQPQHF.

The rearrangement uses TRBV4-3 and TRBJ1-3, with 8 bases matching TRBD1. The CDR3 spans 18 residues. Germline values: CDR1 LGHNA, CDR2 YSLEER. V shed 0 bases, J shed 1 base, and the junction held 8 bases outside the gene matches. The DNA of the CDR3 is TGCGCCAGCAGCCAAGACTTCGGCAGGGGGCAGTCTGGAAACACCATATATTTT. Its translation: CASSQDFGRGQSGNTIYF.

The chain carries TRBV4-3 and TRBJ2-5, with 8 bases fitting TRBD1. This CDR3 is built from 17 residues. After removal of 0 bases from V and 3 bases from J, the junction contained 9 bases not matched to a gene. CDR1 is LGHNA, CDR2 YSLEER, per germline. In nucleotides, the CDR3 is TGCGCCAGCAGCCAAGATAGACAGGGGAAGGGAAAAGAGACCCAGTACTTC. Its translation: CASSQDRQGKGKETQYF.

The V and J genes are TRBV5-5 and TRBJ2-7, with 7 bases matching TRBD1. This CDR3 spans 14 amino acids. V lost 4 bases to trimming and J lost 2 bases; unmatched junction nucleotides: 6. The germline CDR1 and CDR2 sequences are SGHKS and YYEKEE (reference sequence). The CDR3 nucleotides are TGTGCCAGCAGCCTCTGGACAGGAACCTACGAGCAGTACTTC. Residues: CASSLWTGTYEQYF.

This rearrangement joins TRBV4-1 to TRBJ1-3; D is ambiguous. Germline V CDR1 and CDR2: MGHRA, YSYEKL. V was clipped by 1 base and J by 2 bases, with 6 bases between them. This CDR3 has 14 amino acids. CDR3 bases: TGCGCCAGCAGCCAAGTATATACTGGAAACACCATATATTTT. Translation: CASSQVYTGNTIYF.

This clone was detected once. The DNA of the CDR3 is TGTGCCAGCAGCCGCGGGACAGGGGTTCGGGGCTACACCTTC. The encoded protein is CASSRGTGVRGYTF. This chain connects TRBV6-5 to TRBJ1-2; 10 bases agree with TRBD1. Germline CDR1 is MNHEY and CDR2 is SVGAGI. J lost 8 bases, V lost 6 bases, and 9 bases had no gene match. The length of the CDR3 is 14 residues.

The V and J genes are TRBV4-1 and TRBJ1-1, with D tentatively TRBD1 (5 bases). V shed 1 base and J shed 1 base, with 7 bases lying between them. Germline V gives CDR1 MGHRA, CDR2 YSYEKL. The CDR3 has 14 residues. Written as DNA, the CDR3 is TGCGCCAGCAGCCAAGCGGACACGAACACTGAAGCTTTCTTT. It translates to CASSQADTNTEAFF.

The J gene is TRBJ1-2, the V gene TRBV7-9; 9 bases line up with TRBD1. CDR1 and CDR2 from the germline V gene are SEHNR and FQNEAQ (reference sequence). After removal of 4 bases from V and 4 bases from J, the junction contained 4 bases not matched to a gene. The CDR3 runs 14 residues. CDR3 region: CASSSGTGSYGYTF. The CDR3 DNA sequence: TGTGCCAGCAGCTCCGGGACAGGGAGCTATGGCTACACCTTC.

The V call is TRBV11-2, the J call TRBJ1-1; no reliable D call. Germline CDR1 reads SGHAT; CDR2 reads FQNNGV. This CDR3 spans 15 amino acids. The V end lost 5 bases, the J end lost 4 bases, and 17 bases lay between the germline ends. The CDR3 bases are TGTGCCAGCAGCCCGCCGTGGGTTCGGGGCACTGAAGCTTTCTTT. Translated, it gives CASSPPWVRGTEAFF. Full variable domain (rest looked up from reference TRBV11-2 and TRBJ1-1): EAGVAQSPRYKIIEKRQSVAFWCNPISGHATLYWYQQILGQGPKLLIQFQNNGVVDDSQLPKDRFSAERLKGVDSTLKIQPAKLEDSAVYLCASSPPWVRGTEAFFGQGTRLTVV.

V usage is TRBV4-3 and J usage is TRBJ2-4, with D tentatively TRBD2 (6 bases). CDR3 size: 15 residues. Trimming took 3 bases from V and 5 from J, leaving 14 bases between them. CDR1 is LGHNA, CDR2 YSLEER, per germline. In nucleotides, the CDR3 is TGCGCCAGCAGCCACGCCTCTTCGGGGGAAAACATTCAGTACTTC. Translated: CASSHASSGENIQYF.

CDR3 DNA: TGTGCCAGCGAGGCGCAGGTCGGGGTGGGTGGCTACACCTTC. Its translation: CASEAQVGVGGYTF. V is TRBV2 and J is TRBJ1-2; D is ambiguous. In germline, CDR1 is SNHLY, CDR2 FYNNEI. The CDR3 has 14 residues. The V end lost 8 bases, the J end lost 7 bases, and 20 bases lay between the germline ends.

This rearrangement joins TRBV11-1 to TRBJ1-1; TRBD1 aligns across 8 bases. The CDR3 loop spans 13 amino acids. With 6 bases clipped from V and 6 bases from J, the junction kept 6 bases outside the gene matches. CDR1 and CDR2 (germline): SGHAT, FQDESV (reference sequence). In nucleotides, the CDR3 is TGTGCCAGCAGTTTAACAGGGGGGGCTGAAGCTTTCTTT. It specifies CASSLTGGAEAFF. The full variable domain, in which reference TRBV11-1 and TRBJ1-1 provide the parts outside the CDR3, is EAEVAQSPRYKITEKSQAVAFWCDPISGHATLYWYRQILGQGPELLVQFQDESVVDDSQLPKDRFSAERLKGVDSTLKIQPAELGDSAMYLCASSLTGGAEAFFGQGTRLTVV.

The J gene is TRBJ2-1, the V gene TRBV27; possible D gene TRBD1, 6 bases. V was shortened by 4 bases and J by 7 bases, with 11 bases between the two germline ends. The CDR3 contains 13 residues. Germline V gene lookup returns CDR1 MNHEY and CDR2 SMNVEV (reference sequence). The CDR3 DNA sequence: TGTGCCAGCAGTTGGGGGCCCATAAATGAGCAGTTCTTC. It translates to CASSWGPINEQFF.

In nucleotides, the CDR3 is TGTGCCAGCAGTTTCGCCGGGACAGGGGATTCACCCCTCCACTTT. Translating it yields CASSFAGTGDSPLHF. The chain recombines TRBV6-5 with TRBJ1-6; 10 bases are a match to TRBD1. Germline V lookup: CDR1 MNHEY, CDR2 SVGAGI. J lost 8 bases, V lost 4 bases, and 5 bases had no gene match. The CDR3 spans 15 residues.

The chain combines TRBV7-2 with TRBJ2-7; D not resolved. The CDR3 sequence is 15 residues long. Germline lookup yields CDR1 SGHTA and CDR2 FQGNSA. Deletions cut 5 bases from V and 3 bases from J, with 17 bases between. CDR3 coding DNA: TGTGCCAGCAGCCCCCACGGCCGCGGCGTCTACGAGCAGTACTTC. Its translation: CASSPHGRGVYEQYF.

The chain uses TRBV28 and TRBJ2-6; tentative D call: TRBD1 (5 bases). V shed 7 bases and J shed 2 bases, with 24 bases lying between them. Germline CDR1 MDHEN, CDR2 SYDVKM. The CDR3 is made up of 19 amino acids. The CDR3 nucleotides read TGTGCCAGCATTTACCGGGCCCAGCAGGGCCCTGCTGGGGCCAACGTCCTGACTTTC. Its translation is CASIYRAQQGPAGANVLTF.